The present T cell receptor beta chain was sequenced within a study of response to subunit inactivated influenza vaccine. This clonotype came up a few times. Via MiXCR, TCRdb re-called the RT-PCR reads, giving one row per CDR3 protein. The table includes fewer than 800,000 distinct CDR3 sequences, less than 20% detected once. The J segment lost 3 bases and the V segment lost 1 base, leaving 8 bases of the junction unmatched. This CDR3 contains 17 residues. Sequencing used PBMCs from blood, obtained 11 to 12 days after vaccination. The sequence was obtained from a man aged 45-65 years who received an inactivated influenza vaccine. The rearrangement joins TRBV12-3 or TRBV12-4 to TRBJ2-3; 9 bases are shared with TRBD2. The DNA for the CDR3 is TGTGCCAGCAGTTTAGGTCTAGCGGGGATTCGGACAGATACGCAGTATTTT. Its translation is CASSLGLAGIRTDTQYF.